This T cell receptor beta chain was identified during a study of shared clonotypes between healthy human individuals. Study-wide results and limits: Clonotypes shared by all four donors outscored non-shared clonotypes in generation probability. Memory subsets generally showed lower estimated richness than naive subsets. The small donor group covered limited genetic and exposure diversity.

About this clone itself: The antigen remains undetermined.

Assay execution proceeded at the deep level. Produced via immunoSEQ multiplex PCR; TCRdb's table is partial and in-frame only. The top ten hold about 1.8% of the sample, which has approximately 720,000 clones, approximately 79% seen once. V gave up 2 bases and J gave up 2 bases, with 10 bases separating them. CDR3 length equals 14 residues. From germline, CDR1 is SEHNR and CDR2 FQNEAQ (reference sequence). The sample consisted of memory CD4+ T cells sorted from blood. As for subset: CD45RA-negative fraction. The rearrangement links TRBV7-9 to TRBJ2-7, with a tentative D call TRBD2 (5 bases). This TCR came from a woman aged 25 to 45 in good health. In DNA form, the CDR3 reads TGTGCCAGCAGCTTAAATGAGGGCCCCTACGAGCAGTACTTC. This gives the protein CASSLNEGPYEQYF.